This TCR beta chain was captured in a study of early T cells in non-severe SARS-CoV-2 infection. Turning to the study itself: Chains stayed unpaired after sequencing of bulk RNA from unsorted whole blood.

Overall study findings and caveats: Sequences matched to VDJdb favored anti-spike CD8 responses, while private and CD4 specificities were missed.

As to this clonotype: Antigen specificity is unknown.

Unique molecular identifiers were attached to individual cDNA molecules. MiXCR, applied by TCRdb to the 5' RACE reads, yields one record per CDR3 protein. The table has around 60,000 distinct CDR3 sequences, about 10% seen once. The material sequenced was whole blood, taken at baseline. The sequence derives from an adult who was a healthcare worker with PCR-confirmed SARS-CoV-2 infection or an uninfected control (not recorded which).

The CDR3 DNA follows: TGCAGTGTAGACAGTCCGTTAGACTACACCTTC. It translates to CSVDSPLDYTF. V usage is TRBV20-1 and J usage is TRBJ1-2; a weak D match, TRBD1 (5 bases). V shed 7 bases and J shed 10 bases, with 16 bases lying between them. CDR1 is DFQATT and CDR2 is SNEGSKA in the germline V gene (reference sequence). The length of the CDR3 is 11 residues.